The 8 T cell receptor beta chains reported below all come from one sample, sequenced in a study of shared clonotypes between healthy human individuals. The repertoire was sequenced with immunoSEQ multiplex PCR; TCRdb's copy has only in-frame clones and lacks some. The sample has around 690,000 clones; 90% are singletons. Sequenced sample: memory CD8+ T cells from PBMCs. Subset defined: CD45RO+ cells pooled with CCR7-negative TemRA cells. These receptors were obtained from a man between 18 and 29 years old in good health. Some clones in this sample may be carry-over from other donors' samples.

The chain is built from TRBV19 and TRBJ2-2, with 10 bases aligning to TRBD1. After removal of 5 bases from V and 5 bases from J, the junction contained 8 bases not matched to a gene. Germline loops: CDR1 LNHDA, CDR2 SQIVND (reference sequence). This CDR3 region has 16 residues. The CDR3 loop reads CASSPDRGLDTGELFF. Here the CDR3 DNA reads TGTGCCAGTAGTCCCGACAGGGGGCTTGATACCGGGGAGCTGTTTTTT.

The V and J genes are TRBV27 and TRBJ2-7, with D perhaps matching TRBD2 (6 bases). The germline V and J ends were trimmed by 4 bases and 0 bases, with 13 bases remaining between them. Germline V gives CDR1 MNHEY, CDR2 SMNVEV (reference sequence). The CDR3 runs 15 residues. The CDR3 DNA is TGTGCCAGCAGTTCCCCGCGACTAGACTCCTACGAGCAGTACTTC. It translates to CASSSPRLDSYEQYF.

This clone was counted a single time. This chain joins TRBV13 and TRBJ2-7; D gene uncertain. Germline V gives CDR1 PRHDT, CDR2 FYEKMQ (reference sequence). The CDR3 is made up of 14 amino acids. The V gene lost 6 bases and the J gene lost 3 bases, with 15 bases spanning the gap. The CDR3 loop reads CASRPRSRHYEQYF. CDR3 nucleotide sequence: TGTGCCAGCAGACCCCGGTCCAGGCACTACGAGCAGTACTTC. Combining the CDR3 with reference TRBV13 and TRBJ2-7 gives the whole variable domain AAGVIQSPRHLIKEKRETATLKCYPIPRHDTVYWYQQGPGQDPQFLISFYEKMQSDKGSIPDRFSAQQFSDYHSELNMSSLELGDSALYFCASRPRSRHYEQYFGPGTRLTVT.

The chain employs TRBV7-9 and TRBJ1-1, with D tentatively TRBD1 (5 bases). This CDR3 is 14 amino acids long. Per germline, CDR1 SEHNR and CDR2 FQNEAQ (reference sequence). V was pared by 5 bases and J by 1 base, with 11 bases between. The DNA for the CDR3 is TGTGCCAGCAGCCGACAGCGGGCGAACACTGAAGCTTTCTTT. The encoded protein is CASSRQRANTEAFF.

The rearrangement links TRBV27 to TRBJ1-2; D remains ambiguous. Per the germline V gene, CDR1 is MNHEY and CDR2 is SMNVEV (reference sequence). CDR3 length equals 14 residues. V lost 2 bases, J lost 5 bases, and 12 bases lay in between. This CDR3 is CASSLKVGIYGYTF. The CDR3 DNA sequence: TGTGCCAGCAGTTTAAAAGTGGGAATATATGGCTACACCTTC.

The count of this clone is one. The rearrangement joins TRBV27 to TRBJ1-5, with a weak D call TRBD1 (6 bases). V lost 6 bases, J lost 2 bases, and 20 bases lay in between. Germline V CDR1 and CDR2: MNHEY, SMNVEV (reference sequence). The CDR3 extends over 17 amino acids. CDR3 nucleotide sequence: TGTGCCAGCAGACCCACCCGCTGGGGGCTTGGCAATCAGCCCCAGCATTTT. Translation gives CASRPTRWGLGNQPQHF.

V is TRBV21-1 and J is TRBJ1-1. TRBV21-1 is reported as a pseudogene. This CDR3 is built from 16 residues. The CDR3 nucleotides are TGTGCCAGCAGGCGGAAGGTATACACAATTCGCACTGAAGCTTTCTTT. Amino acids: CASRRKVYTIRTEAFF.

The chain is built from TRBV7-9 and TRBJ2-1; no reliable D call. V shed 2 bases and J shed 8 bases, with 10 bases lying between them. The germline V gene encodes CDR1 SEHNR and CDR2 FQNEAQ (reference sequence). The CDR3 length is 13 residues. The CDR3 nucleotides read TGTGCCAGCAGCTTAAATGGGGTGGATGAGCAGTTCTTC. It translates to CASSLNGVDEQFF.